Listed here are 14 T cell receptor beta chains from one sample, sequenced in a study of PD-1 blockade in classical Hodgkin lymphoma. Measured with immunoSEQ multiplex PCR; TCRdb has only the in-frame clones, and not every one. This table holds about 24,000 clones, around 70% found once. There was relapse after autologous stem cell transplantation in every patient, and there was variation in brentuximab vedotin exposure. This sample comprised peripheral blood mononuclear cells (PBMCs), obtained at baseline. These receptors were obtained from a human donor with classical Hodgkin lymphoma.

The genes are TRBV27 and TRBJ2-7, with 7 bases lining up with TRBD1. The germline V gene encodes CDR1 MNHEY and CDR2 SMNVEV (reference sequence). The CDR3 has 15 residues. V was clipped by 4 bases and J by 5 bases; unmatched bases: 11. CDR3 nucleotide sequence: TGTGCCAGCAGTTCGTGGGCGACAGGGAACAACGAGCAGTACTTC. This codes for CASSSWATGNNEQYF.

This rearrangement joins TRBV9 to TRBJ1-5; TRBD1 matches 8 bases. This CDR3 contains 15 residues. The J segment lost 4 bases and the V segment lost 4 bases, leaving 7 bases of the junction unmatched. The germline V gene encodes CDR1 SGDLS and CDR2 YYNGEE. The CDR3, as DNA: TGTGCCAGCAGCACCGGACAGGGACCGAATCAGCCCCAGCATTTT. Protein: CASSTGQGPNQPQHF.

By its share, this clone is medium-sized. The genes are TRBV2 and TRBJ1-4; D possibly corresponds to TRBD1 (5 bases). CDR1 is SNHLY, CDR2 FYNNEI, per germline. The CDR3 extends over 12 amino acids. Trimming cost V 10 bases and J 8 bases, with 14 bases left between them. Here the CDR3 DNA reads TGTGCCACCGAGGGGTTTGGGGAAAAACTGTTTTTT. Amino acids: CATEGFGEKLFF.

The rearrangement joins TRBV7-9 to TRBJ1-5; 8 bases match TRBD1. Germline lookup yields CDR1 SEHNR and CDR2 FQNEAQ (reference sequence). Germline trimming cut 8 bases from V and 0 bases from J; bases unmatched to any gene: 3. The CDR3 runs to 14 residues. This CDR3 reads CASEDRDSNQPQHF. CDR3 bases: TGTGCCAGCGAGGACAGGGATAGCAATCAGCCCCAGCATTTT.

The chain joins TRBV6-5 to TRBJ2-2; D is uncertain. This CDR3 spans 13 amino acids. V lost 8 bases and J 8 bases, leaving 15 bases between the germline ends. From germline, CDR1 is MNHEY and CDR2 SVGAGI. CDR3 in DNA: TGTGCCAGCTGGACCAGTAGTGTGGGGGAGCTGTTTTTT. Its protein is CASWTSSVGELFF.

This clone came up a few times. The J gene is TRBJ2-7, the V gene TRBV5-1; 8 positions agree with TRBD2. Trimming at V came to 6 bases and at J to 5 bases, leaving 7 bases not matched to a gene. The CDR3 is 13 amino acids. Germline CDR1 and CDR2: SGHRS and YFSETQ. CDR3 in DNA: TGCGCCAGCACCGGGGGGGTGGTAGACGAGCAGTACTTC. Encoded protein: CASTGGVVDEQYF. Filled out from reference TRBV5-1 and TRBJ2-7, the complete variable domain reads KAGVTQTPRYLIKTRGQQVTLSCSPISGHRSVSWYQQTPGQGLQFLFEYFSETQRNKGNFPGRFSGRQFSNSRSEMNVSTLELGDSALYLCASTGGVVDEQYFGPGTRLTVT.

DNA of the CDR3: TGTGCCAGTAGTACCTCGGACGGGAGCTCCTATAATTCACCCCTCCACTTT. Protein: CASSTSDGSSYNSPLHF. This sequence joins TRBV19 and TRBJ1-6; D is ambiguous. The V and J ends lost 4 bases and 0 bases respectively, with 13 bases between them. The CDR3 spans 17 residues. CDR1 and CDR2 from the germline V gene are LNHDA and SQIVND (reference sequence).

By frequency in the sample, this clone is medium-sized. For the CDR3, the DNA is TGTGCCAGCAGTGTGACAGGGCCCCTTGAAGCTTTCTTT. Translated: CASSVTGPLEAFF. This chain joins TRBV6-1 and TRBJ1-1; 7 nucleotides agree with TRBD1. The CDR3 covers 13 residues. Germline assignment: CDR1 MNHNS and CDR2 SASEGT. The J segment lost 7 bases and the V segment lost 4 bases, leaving 6 bases of the junction unmatched.

A single count supports this clone. V is TRBV2 and J is TRBJ2-7; the D gene could be TRBD1 or TRBD2 (5 bases each). The CDR3 sequence is 12 residues long. The V gene's germline CDR1 is SNHLY and CDR2 FYNNEI. Trimming removed 8 bases from V and 2 bases from J, with 10 bases in between. The CDR3 region is CASVRETYEQYF. As DNA, the CDR3 is TGTGCCAGCGTCAGGGAGACCTACGAGCAGTACTTC.

The rearrangement joins TRBV12-1 to TRBJ2-7; TRBD1 reflects the table's D call only, with no check against the DNA. TRBV12-1 is labeled a pseudogene. CDR3 length equals 14 residues. The CDR3 loop reads CASSPPGHQHEQYF. The CDR3 nucleotides read TGTGCCAGCAGCCCCCCTGGACATCAACACGAGCAGTACTTC.

The V call is TRBV30, the J call TRBJ1-2; D not resolved. Trimming took off 5 bases at V and 4 bases at J, with 5 bases between the two ends. The CDR3 has 10 amino acids. Germline V gene sequence: CDR1 GTSNPN, CDR2 SVGIG (reference sequence). CDR3 DNA: TGTGCCTGGGGATCCTATGGCTACACCTTC. It translates to CAWGSYGYTF.

The sample holds a few counts of this clone. V and J are TRBV5-4 and TRBJ1-2, with 7 bases fitting TRBD1. The CDR3 runs 16 residues. V dropped 3 bases and J dropped 3; count of bases not matched to a gene: 11. CDR1 is SGHNT and CDR2 is YYREEE in the germline V gene (reference sequence). The CDR3 reads CASSSPKIDRDYGYTF. CDR3 nucleotide sequence: TGTGCCAGCAGCTCTCCCAAAATCGACAGGGACTATGGCTACACCTTC.

This clone was observed a handful of times. The chain has TRBV27 and TRBJ1-2, with 8 positions matching TRBD1. With 5 bases clipped from V and 4 bases from J, the junction kept 27 bases outside the gene matches. Germline values: CDR1 MNHEY, CDR2 SMNVEV (reference sequence). The CDR3 runs to 21 residues. The CDR3 here is CASSPIIGRGRPVPYSYGYTF. In nucleotides, the CDR3 is TGTGCCAGCAGTCCCATCATTGGCAGGGGGCGACCCGTACCCTATAGCTATGGCTACACCTTC.

The V and J genes are TRBV30 and TRBJ2-3; TRBD2 matches 10 bases. This CDR3 region has 14 residues. The V and J ends lost 5 bases and 4 bases, in that order; junction bases with no gene match: 6. Looked up from germline, CDR1 is GTSNPN and CDR2 is SVGIG (reference sequence). CDR3 loop: CAWDVAGGPDTQYF. CDR3 DNA: TGTGCCTGGGACGTAGCGGGGGGCCCAGATACGCAGTATTTT.